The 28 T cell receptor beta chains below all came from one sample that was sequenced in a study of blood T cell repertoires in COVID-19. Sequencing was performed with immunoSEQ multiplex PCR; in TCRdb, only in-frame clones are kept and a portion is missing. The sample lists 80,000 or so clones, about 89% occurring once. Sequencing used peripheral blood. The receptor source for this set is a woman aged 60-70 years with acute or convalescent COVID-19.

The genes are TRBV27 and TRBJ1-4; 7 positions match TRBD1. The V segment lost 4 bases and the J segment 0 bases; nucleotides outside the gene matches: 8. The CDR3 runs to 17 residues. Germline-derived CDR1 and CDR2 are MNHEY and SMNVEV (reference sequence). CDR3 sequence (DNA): TGTGCCAGCAGTTCCCACCCTGACAGGGCAACTAATGAAAAACTGTTTTTT. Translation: CASSSHPDRATNEKLFF. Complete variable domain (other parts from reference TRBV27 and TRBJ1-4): EAQVTQNPRYLITVTGKKLTVTCSQNMNHEYMSWYRQDPGLGLRQIYYSMNVEVTDKGDVPEGYKVSRKEKRNFPLILESPSPNQTSLYFCASSSHPDRATNEKLFFGSGTQLSVL.

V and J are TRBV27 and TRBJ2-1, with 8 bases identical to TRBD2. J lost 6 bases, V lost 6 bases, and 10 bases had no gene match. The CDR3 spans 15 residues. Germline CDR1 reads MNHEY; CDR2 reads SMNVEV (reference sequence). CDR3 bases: TGTGCCAGCAGGAAGCCGGGAGGGGGGCGCAATGAGCAGTTCTTC. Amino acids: CASRKPGGGRNEQFF.

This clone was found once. This chain's CDR3 is CASSHRTSGTYEQYF. In nucleotides, the CDR3 is TGTGCCAGCAGCCACCGGACTAGCGGGACCTACGAGCAGTACTTC. The chain uses TRBV7-8 and TRBJ2-7, with 12 bases that match TRBD2. The junction had 4 bases not matched to a gene; V was cut back by 5 bases and J by 2 bases. CDR1 is SGHVS, CDR2 FQNEAQ, per germline. The CDR3 runs to 15 residues.

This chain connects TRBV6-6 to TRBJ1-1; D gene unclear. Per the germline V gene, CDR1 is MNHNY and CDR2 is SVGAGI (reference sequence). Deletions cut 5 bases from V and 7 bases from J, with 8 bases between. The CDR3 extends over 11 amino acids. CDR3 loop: CASSPKIEAFF. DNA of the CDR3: TGTGCCAGCAGTCCAAAAATTGAAGCTTTCTTT.

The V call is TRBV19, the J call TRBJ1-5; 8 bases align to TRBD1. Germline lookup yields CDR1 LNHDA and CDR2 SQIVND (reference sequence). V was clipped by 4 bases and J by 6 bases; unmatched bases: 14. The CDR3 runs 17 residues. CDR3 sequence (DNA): TGTGCCAGTAGTACGGACAGGGAGAGGGGTATTCGTCAGCCCCAGCATTTT. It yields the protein CASSTDRERGIRQPQHF.

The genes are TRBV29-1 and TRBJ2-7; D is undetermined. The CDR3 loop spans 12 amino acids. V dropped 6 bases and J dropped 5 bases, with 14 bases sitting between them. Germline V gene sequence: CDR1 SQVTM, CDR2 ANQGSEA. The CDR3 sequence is CSVSFPSHEQYF. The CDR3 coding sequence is TGCAGCGTGTCTTTTCCTAGTCACGAGCAGTACTTC.

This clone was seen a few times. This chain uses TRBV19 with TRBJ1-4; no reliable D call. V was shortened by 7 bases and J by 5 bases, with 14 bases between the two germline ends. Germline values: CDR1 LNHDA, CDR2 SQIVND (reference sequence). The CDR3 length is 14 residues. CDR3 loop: CASNPAGLNEKLFF. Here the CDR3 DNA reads TGTGCCAGTAATCCGGCAGGCTTGAATGAAAAACTGTTTTTT.

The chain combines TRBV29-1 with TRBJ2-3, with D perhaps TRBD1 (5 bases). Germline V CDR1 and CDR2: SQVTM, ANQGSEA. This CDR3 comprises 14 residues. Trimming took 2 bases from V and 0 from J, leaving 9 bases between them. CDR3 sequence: CSVEPDTSTDTQYF. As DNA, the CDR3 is TGCAGCGTTGAACCGGACACTAGCACAGATACGCAGTATTTT.

The CDR3 loop reads CASCRGRYNEQFF. The DNA of the CDR3 is TGTGCCAGCTGCCGGGGAAGGTACAATGAGCAGTTCTTC. The rearrangement links TRBV6-5 to TRBJ2-1; the D gene is possibly TRBD2 (5 bases). The length of the CDR3 is 13 residues. In germline, CDR1 is MNHEY, CDR2 SVGAGI. Trimming removed 8 bases at V and 4 bases at J, with 12 bases between.

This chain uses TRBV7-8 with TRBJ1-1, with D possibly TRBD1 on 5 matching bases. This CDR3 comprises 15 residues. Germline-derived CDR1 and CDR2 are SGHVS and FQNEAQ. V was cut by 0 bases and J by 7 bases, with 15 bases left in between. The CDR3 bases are TGTGCCAGCAGCTTAGCGGCCAGGGTACGTGTTGAAGCTTTCTTT. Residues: CASSLAARVRVEAFF.

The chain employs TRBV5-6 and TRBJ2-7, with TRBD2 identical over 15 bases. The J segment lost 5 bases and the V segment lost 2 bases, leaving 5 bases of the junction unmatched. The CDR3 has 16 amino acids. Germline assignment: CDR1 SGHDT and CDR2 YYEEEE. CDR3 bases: TGTGCCAGCAGCTTAGGACTAGCGGGGGGGCCCCACGAGCAGTACTTC. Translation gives CASSLGLAGGPHEQYF.

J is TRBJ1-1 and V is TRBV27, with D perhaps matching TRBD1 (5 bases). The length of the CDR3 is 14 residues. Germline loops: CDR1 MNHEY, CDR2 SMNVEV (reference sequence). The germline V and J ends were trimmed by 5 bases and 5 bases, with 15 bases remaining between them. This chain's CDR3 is CASSRPGRGTEAFF. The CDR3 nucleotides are TGTGCCAGCAGTCGGCCGGGACGGGGGACTGAAGCTTTCTTT.

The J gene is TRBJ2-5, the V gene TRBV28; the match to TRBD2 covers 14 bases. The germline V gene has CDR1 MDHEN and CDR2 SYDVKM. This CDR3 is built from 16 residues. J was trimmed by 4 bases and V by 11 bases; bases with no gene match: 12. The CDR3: CASRGGLAGVRETQYF. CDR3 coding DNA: TGTGCCTCTCGGGGGGGACTAGCGGGAGTCAGAGAGACCCAGTACTTC.

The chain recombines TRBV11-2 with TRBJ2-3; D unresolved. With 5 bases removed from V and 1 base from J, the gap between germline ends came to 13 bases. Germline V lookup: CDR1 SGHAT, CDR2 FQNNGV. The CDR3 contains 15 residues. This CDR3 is CASSPALSRTDTQYF. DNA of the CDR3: TGTGCCAGCAGCCCCGCGTTAAGCCGCACAGATACGCAGTATTTT.

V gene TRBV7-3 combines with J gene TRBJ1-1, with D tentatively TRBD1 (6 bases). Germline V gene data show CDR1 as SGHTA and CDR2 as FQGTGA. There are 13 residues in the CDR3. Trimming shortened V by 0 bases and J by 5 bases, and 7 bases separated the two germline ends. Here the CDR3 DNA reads TGTGCCAGCAGCTTAACGAGGGGGACTGAAGCTTTCTTT. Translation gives CASSLTRGTEAFF.

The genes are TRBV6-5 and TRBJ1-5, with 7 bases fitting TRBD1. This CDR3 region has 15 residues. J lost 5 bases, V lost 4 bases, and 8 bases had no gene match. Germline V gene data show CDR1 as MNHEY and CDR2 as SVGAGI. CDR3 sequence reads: CASSWTYRGDQPQHF. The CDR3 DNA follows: TGTGCCAGCAGTTGGACATACAGGGGAGATCAGCCCCAGCATTTT.

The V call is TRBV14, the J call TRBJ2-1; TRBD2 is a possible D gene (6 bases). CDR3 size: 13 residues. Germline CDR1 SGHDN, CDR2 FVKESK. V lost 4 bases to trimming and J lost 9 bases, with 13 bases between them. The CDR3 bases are TGTGCCAGCAGCCGTGACGGGGGAGGTGAGCAGTTCTTC. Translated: CASSRDGGGEQFF.

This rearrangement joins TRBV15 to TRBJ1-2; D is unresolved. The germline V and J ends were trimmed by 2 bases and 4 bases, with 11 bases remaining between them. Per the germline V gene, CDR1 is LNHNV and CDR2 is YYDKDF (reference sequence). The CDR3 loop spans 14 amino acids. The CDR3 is CATSRPEVSYGYTF. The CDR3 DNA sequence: TGTGCCACCAGCAGACCGGAGGTGAGCTATGGCTACACCTTC.

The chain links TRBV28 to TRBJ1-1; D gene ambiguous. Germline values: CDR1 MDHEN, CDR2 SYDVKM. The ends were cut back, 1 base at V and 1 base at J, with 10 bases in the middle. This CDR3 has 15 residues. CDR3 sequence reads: CASSLSRGWNTEAFF. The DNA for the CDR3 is TGTGCCAGCAGTTTATCTCGGGGATGGAACACTGAAGCTTTCTTT.

CDR3 nucleotide sequence: TGTGCCAGCTCAGGGGGCGCGGACGGGGAGCTGTTTTTT. Protein product: CASSGGADGELFF. The rearrangement uses TRBV18 and TRBJ2-2; weak D call: TRBD1 (6 bases). The CDR3 consists of 13 residues. CDR1 is KGHSH and CDR2 is LQKENI in the germline V gene. V lost 5 bases and J lost 7, with 11 bases in between.

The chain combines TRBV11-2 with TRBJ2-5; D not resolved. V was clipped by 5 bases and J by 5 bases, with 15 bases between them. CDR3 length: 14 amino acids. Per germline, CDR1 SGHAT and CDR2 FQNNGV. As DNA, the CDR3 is TGTGCCAGCAGCCCTCCTCCCTTCGGGGAGACCCAGTACTTC. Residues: CASSPPPFGETQYF.

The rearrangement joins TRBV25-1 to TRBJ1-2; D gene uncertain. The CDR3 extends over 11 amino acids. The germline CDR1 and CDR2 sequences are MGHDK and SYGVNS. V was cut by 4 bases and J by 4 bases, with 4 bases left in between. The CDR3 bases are TGTGCCAGCAGTGCAGGCTATGGCTACACCTTC. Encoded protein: CASSAGYGYTF.

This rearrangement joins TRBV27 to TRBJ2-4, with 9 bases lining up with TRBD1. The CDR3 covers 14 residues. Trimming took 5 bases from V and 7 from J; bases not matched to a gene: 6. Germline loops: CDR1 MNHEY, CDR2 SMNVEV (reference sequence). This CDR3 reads CASSPYRGHNIQYF. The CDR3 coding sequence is TGTGCCAGCAGTCCTTACAGGGGGCACAACATTCAGTACTTC.

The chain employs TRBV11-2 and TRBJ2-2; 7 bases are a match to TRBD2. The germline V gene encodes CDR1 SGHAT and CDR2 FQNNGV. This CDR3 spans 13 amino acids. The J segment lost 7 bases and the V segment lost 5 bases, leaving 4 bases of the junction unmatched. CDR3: CASSPGGNGELFF. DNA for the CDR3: TGTGCCAGCAGCCCCGGGGGGAACGGGGAGCTGTTTTTT.

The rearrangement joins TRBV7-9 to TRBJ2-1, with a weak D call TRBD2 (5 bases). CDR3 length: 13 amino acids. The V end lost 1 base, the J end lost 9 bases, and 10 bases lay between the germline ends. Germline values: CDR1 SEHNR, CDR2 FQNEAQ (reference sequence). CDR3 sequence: CASSLVEGSEQFF. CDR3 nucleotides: TGTGCCAGCAGCTTAGTCGAGGGAAGTGAGCAGTTCTTC.

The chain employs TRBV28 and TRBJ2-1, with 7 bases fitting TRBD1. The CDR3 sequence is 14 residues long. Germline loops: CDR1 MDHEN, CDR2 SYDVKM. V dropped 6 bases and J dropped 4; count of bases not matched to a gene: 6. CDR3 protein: CASRKDRAYNEQFF. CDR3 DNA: TGTGCCAGCAGGAAAGACAGGGCTTACAATGAGCAGTTCTTC.

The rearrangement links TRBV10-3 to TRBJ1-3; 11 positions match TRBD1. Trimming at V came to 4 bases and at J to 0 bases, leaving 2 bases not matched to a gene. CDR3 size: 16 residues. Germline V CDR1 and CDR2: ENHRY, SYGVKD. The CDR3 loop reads CAISGGQGGSGNTIYF. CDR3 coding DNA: TGTGCCATCAGTGGGGGACAGGGGGGCTCTGGAAACACCATATATTTT.

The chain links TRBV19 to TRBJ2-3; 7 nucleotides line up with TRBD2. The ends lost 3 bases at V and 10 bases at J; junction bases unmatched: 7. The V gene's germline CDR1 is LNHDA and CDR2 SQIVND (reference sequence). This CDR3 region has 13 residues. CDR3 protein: CASSMGRGAAQYF. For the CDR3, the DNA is TGTGCCAGTAGTATGGGGAGGGGAGCCGCGCAGTATTTT.